Listed below are T cell receptor beta chains from one sample, sequenced in a study of cytomegalovirus exposure and HLA in healthy donors. Data came from immunoSEQ multiplex PCR; TCRdb stores just in-frame clones and leaves some out. The table lists roughly 180,000 clones, approximately 77% of them singletons, with 2.5% in the top ten. Sequencing was performed on PBMCs. Source of these receptors: a female donor in good health and CMV-seronegative. The CDR3 runs from the conserved cysteine through the conserved F or W. The D gene is left open where the match is weak. Expanded clones get a size class; other rows say once, few or many, or leave the size out.

v_call: TRBV6-6; clone_size: NA; d_call: TRBD2; j_call: TRBJ2-3; cdr3_nt: TGTGCCAGCAGTAAGCGGGAGACAGATACGCAGTATTTT; cdr3_aa: CASSKRETDTQYF
v_call: TRBV15; clone_size: NA; d_call: TRBD2; j_call: TRBJ2-5; cdr3_nt: TGTGCCACCAGCAGAGCTCCGGATCCGGGACTAGCGGAGACCCAGTACTTC; cdr3_aa: CATSRAPDPGLAETQYF
v_call: TRBV19; clone_size: NA; d_call: TRBD1; j_call: TRBJ2-2; cdr3_nt: TGTGCCAGTAGTATCACGGGACAGGGTTGGGAGGCGAACACCGGGGAGCTGTTTTTT; cdr3_aa: CASSITGQGWEANTGELFF
v_call: TRBV4-2; clone_size: NA; d_call: TRBD2; j_call: TRBJ2-1; cdr3_nt: TGTGCCAGCAGCCCGCCCGGGGGGGGGCTTTACAATGAGCAGTTCTTC; cdr3_aa: CASSPPGGGLYNEQFF
v_call: TRBV30; clone_size: NA; d_call: NA; j_call: TRBJ2-3; cdr3_nt: TGTGCCTGGAGTGTTGGTGGGGGCCGAGGCAGCACAGATACGCAGTATTTT; cdr3_aa: CAWSVGGGRGSTDTQYF
v_call: TRBV4-3; clone_size: NA; d_call: NA; j_call: TRBJ2-6; cdr3_nt: TGCGCCAGCAGCCAAGATGCAGGGTCGGGGGCCAACGTCCTGACTTTC; cdr3_aa: CASSQDAGSGANVLTF
v_call: TRBV9; clone_size: NA; d_call: TRBD2; j_call: TRBJ2-5; cdr3_nt: TGTGCCAGCAGCGTCACTAGCGGCCAAGAGACCCAGTACTTC; cdr3_aa: CASSVTSGQETQYF
v_call: TRBV7-8; clone_size: NA; d_call: TRBD1; j_call: TRBJ1-1; cdr3_nt: TGTGCCAGCAGCCCCTTCCCGACAGGGATGAACACTGAAGCTTTCTTT; cdr3_aa: CASSPFPTGMNTEAFF
v_call: TRBV7-2; clone_size: NA; d_call: TRBD2; j_call: TRBJ2-7; cdr3_nt: TGTGCCAGCAGCTTAGCGGCTAGCGGGAGGGCCAAGCAGTACTTC; cdr3_aa: CASSLAASGRAKQYF
v_call: TRBV27; clone_size: NA; d_call: NA; j_call: TRBJ1-5; cdr3_nt: TGTGCCAGCAGGCAGACTGGAAGCAATCAGCCCCAGCATTTT; cdr3_aa: CASRQTGSNQPQHF
v_call: TRBV6-5; clone_size: NA; d_call: TRBD2; j_call: TRBJ2-7; cdr3_nt: TGTGCCAGCAGTCCCGGGGGGTCCTCCTACGAGCAGTACTTC; cdr3_aa: CASSPGGSSYEQYF
v_call: TRBV11-2; clone_size: once; d_call: NA; j_call: TRBJ1-1; cdr3_nt: TGTGCCAGCAGCCGGCTACAGGTGTATAGGAACACTGAAGCTTTCTTT; cdr3_aa: CASSRLQVYRNTEAFF
v_call: TRBV27; clone_size: NA; d_call: NA; j_call: TRBJ2-3; cdr3_nt: TGTGCCAGCAGTCGTCCGGACATTTTTTGGGATACGCAGTATTTT; cdr3_aa: CASSRPDIFWDTQYF
v_call: TRBV4-1; clone_size: NA; d_call: NA; j_call: TRBJ2-7; cdr3_nt: TGCGCGCCCCCCGGGGATAGGTACGAGCAGTACTTC; cdr3_aa: CAPPGDRYEQYF
v_call: TRBV25-1; clone_size: few; d_call: TRBD1; j_call: TRBJ1-2; cdr3_nt: TGTGCCAGCAGTCCGAGGACAGGGGACTATGGCTACACCTTC; cdr3_aa: CASSPRTGDYGYTF
v_call: TRBV7-2; clone_size: few; d_call: NA; j_call: TRBJ2-2; cdr3_nt: TGTGCCAGCAGCTTAAGGTTTTCTGGGACTGCGAACACCGGGGAGCTGTTTTTT; cdr3_aa: CASSLRFSGTANTGELFF
v_call: TRBV6-1; clone_size: once; d_call: TRBD1; j_call: TRBJ1-2; cdr3_nt: TGTGCCAGCAGCTGGGGACAGTACTCTAACTATGGCTACACCTTC; cdr3_aa: CASSWGQYSNYGYTF
v_call: TRBV4-1; clone_size: NA; d_call: TRBD1; j_call: TRBJ1-1; cdr3_nt: TGCGCCAGCAGCCAAGTATGGGCACAGGGGACCACTTCGAACACTGAAGCTTTCTTT; cdr3_aa: CASSQVWAQGTTSNTEAFF
v_call: TRBV6-1; clone_size: few; d_call: TRBD1; j_call: TRBJ1-5; cdr3_nt: TGTGCCAGCAGGGGAGACAGGGGTCTTCCGCCCCAGCATTTT; cdr3_aa: CASRGDRGLPPQHF
v_call: TRBV7-9; clone_size: NA; d_call: TRBD1; j_call: TRBJ1-6; cdr3_nt: TGTTCCTGCCAGGGGGCATTAGGATATAATTCACCCCTCCACTTT; cdr3_aa: CSCQGALGYNSPLHF
v_call: TRBV4-1; clone_size: many; d_call: TRBD2; j_call: TRBJ2-1; cdr3_nt: TGCGCCAGCAGCCAAGGATTACTAGCGGCTATTTACAATGAGCAGTTCTTC; cdr3_aa: CASSQGLLAAIYNEQFF
v_call: TRBV2; clone_size: NA; d_call: NA; j_call: TRBJ1-1; cdr3_nt: TGTGCCAGCCGGTTGGGACAAACTGAAGCTTTCTTT; cdr3_aa: CASRLGQTEAFF
v_call: TRBV14; clone_size: few; d_call: NA; j_call: TRBJ1-2; cdr3_nt: TGTGCCAGCAGGACAGTGAACTATGGCTACACCTTC; cdr3_aa: CASRTVNYGYTF
v_call: TRBV7-2; clone_size: NA; d_call: NA; j_call: TRBJ2-5; cdr3_nt: TGTGCCAGCAGCTTAACCAGGGGAGCACAAGAGACCCAGTACTTC; cdr3_aa: CASSLTRGAQETQYF
v_call: TRBV7-2; clone_size: NA; d_call: TRBD2; j_call: TRBJ2-1; cdr3_nt: TGTGCCAGCAGCTTAAGGACTAGTGACGATGAGCAGTTCTTC; cdr3_aa: CASSLRTSDDEQFF
v_call: TRBV9; clone_size: once; d_call: NA; j_call: TRBJ2-2; cdr3_nt: TGTGCCAGCAGCGTAGGAGGTTTGAACGGCGGGGAGCTGTTTTTT; cdr3_aa: CASSVGGLNGGELFF
v_call: TRBV9; clone_size: NA; d_call: TRBD1; j_call: TRBJ2-5; cdr3_nt: TGTGCCAGCGGTTCCACCGTACGCGGGACAGGGGGAGAGACCCAGTACTTC; cdr3_aa: CASGSTVRGTGGETQYF
v_call: TRBV2; clone_size: NA; d_call: NA; j_call: TRBJ2-1; cdr3_nt: TGTGCCAGCAGCAAAGTAAGCCGAGCTATCTCGTCGGATGAGCAGTTCTTC; cdr3_aa: CASSKVSRAISSDEQFF
v_call: TRBV11-2; clone_size: NA; d_call: TRBD1; j_call: TRBJ1-3; cdr3_nt: TGTGCCAGCAGCTTCCCAGGACAGGTTAACACCATATATTTT; cdr3_aa: CASSFPGQVNTIYF